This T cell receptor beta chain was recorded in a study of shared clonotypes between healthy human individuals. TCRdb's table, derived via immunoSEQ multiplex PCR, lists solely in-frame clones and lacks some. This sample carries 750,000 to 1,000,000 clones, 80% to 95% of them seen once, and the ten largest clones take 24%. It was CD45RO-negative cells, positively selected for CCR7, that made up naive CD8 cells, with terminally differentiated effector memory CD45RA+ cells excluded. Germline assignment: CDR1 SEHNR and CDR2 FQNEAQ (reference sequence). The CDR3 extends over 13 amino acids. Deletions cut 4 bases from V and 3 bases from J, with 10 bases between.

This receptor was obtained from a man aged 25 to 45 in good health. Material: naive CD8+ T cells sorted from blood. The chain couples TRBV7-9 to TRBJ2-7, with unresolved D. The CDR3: CASSSRLHYEQYF. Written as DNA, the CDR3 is TGTGCCAGCAGCTCGCGGCTACACTACGAGCAGTACTTC.